This paragraph reports one T cell receptor beta chain. Its specificity is unknown. V gave up 3 bases and J gave up 5 bases, with 14 bases separating them. Per the germline V gene, CDR1 is SEHNR and CDR2 is FQNEAQ (reference sequence). CDR3 length: 15 residues. This record comes from a study of post-analysis software for immune sequencing data. Unique-molecular-identifier-tagged TCR beta cDNA libraries were used. Yield was some 540,000 cDNA molecules from approximately 0.91 to 9.4 million T cells. Via MiXCR, TCRdb re-called the PCR reads, giving one row per CDR3 protein. The data contain roughly 600,000 distinct CDR3 sequences, 44% of them singletons. Study results and caveats: About 5 TRBV segments, including TRBV5-6, TRBV5-1 and TRBV20-1, were more frequent in patients than controls. Pronounced co-clustering by F measure was evident among identically batched samples. There was significantly lower normalized Chao1 diversity in multiple sclerosis patients than in controls.

The TCR originated in a girl aged 10-17 years with multiple sclerosis. The chain couples TRBV7-9 to TRBJ2-1, with a weak D call TRBD1 (8 bases). The sequenced material came from blood. CDR3 coding DNA: TGTGCCAGCAGCTTTTACAGGGGGGGGAACAATGAGCAGTTCTTC. As protein: CASSFYRGGNNEQFF. The whole variable domain, remainder taken from reference TRBV7-9 and TRBJ2-1, is DTGVSQNPRHKITKRGQNVTFRCDPISEHNRLYWYRQTLGQGPEFLTYFQNEAQLEKSRLLSDRFSAERPKGSFSTLEIQRTEQGDSAMYLCASSFYRGGNNEQFFGPGTRLTVL.